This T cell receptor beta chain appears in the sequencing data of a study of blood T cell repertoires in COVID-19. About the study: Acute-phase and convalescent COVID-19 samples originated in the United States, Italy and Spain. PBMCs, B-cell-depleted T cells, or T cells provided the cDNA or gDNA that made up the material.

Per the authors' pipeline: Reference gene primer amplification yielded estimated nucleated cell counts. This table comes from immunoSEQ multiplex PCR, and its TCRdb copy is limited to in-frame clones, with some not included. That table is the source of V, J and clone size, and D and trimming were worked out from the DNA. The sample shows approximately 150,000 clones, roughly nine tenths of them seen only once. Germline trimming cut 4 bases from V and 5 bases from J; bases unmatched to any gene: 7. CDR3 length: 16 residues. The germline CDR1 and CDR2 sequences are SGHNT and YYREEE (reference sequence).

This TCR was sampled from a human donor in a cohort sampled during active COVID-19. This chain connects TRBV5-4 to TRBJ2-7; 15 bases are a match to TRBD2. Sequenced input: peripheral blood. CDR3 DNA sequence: TGTGCCAGCAGCACCGGACTAGCGGGGGGGCTGGACGAGCAGTACTTC. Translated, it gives CASSTGLAGGLDEQYF.